The rows below give T cell receptor beta chains drawn from one sample of a study of T cell responses to AZD1222 COVID-19 vaccine. The table came from immunoSEQ multiplex PCR; TCRdb's copy has only in-frame clones and leaves some out. The repertoire holds 120,000 to 150,000 clones, with more than 90% as singletons. The material sequenced was peripheral blood, taken on day 0 of AZD1222 vaccination. These receptor sequences come from an adult in good health. Each CDR3 is given with its conserved first and last residue. D genes are given only for firm matches. The listing skips clone size in some rows; elsewhere it reads once, few, many or a size class.

size	D	V	J	CDR3	DNA
.	TRBD2	TRBV6-5	TRBJ2-7	CASSLAETYEQYF	TGTGCCAGCAGCCTAGCGGAAACCTACGAGCAGTACTTC
.	TRBD1	TRBV6-2/TRBV6-3	TRBJ1-1	CASSTQGATEAFF	TGTGCCAGCAGTACTCAGGGGGCCACTGAAGCTTTCTTT
.	TRBD1	TRBV6-1	TRBJ1-5	CASSAQPGGSNQPQHF	TGTGCCAGCAGTGCACAACCAGGGGGGAGCAATCAGCCCCAGCATTTT
.	.	TRBV5-1	TRBJ1-1	CASSSQREDTEAFF	TGCGCCAGCAGCTCACAAAGGGAGGACACTGAAGCTTTCTTT
.	TRBD1	TRBV5-1	TRBJ1-3	CASRQGIAGYTIYF	TGCGCCAGCAGACAGGGGATTGCCGGGTACACCATATATTTT
.	.	TRBV4-2	TRBJ1-2	CASSSPRSYTF	TGTGCCAGCAGCTCACCTCGGAGCTACACCTTC
.	.	TRBV20-1	TRBJ1-1	CSASSVGTEAFF	TGCAGTGCTAGTAGTGTGGGGACTGAAGCTTTCTTT
.	.	TRBV30	TRBJ1-2	CAWSVSSYGYTF	TGTGCCTGGAGTGTAAGTTCCTATGGCTACACCTTC
few	.	TRBV14	TRBJ1-2	CASSQGTGYTF	TGTGCCAGCAGCCAGGGGACGGGCTACACCTTC
.	.	TRBV23-1	TRBJ1-5	CASSPYQPQHF	TGCGCCAGCAGTCCCTACCAGCCCCAGCATTTT
.	.	TRBV29-1	TRBJ2-7	CSVTGWGWSYEQYF	TGCAGCGTCACAGGTTGGGGTTGGTCCTACGAGCAGTACTTC
.	.	TRBV3-1/TRBV3-2	TRBJ1-6	CASSQGSAVYNSPLHF	TGTGCCAGCAGCCAAGGTTCGGCAGTTTATAATTCACCCCTCCACTTT
.	TRBD1	TRBV4-3	TRBJ2-1	CASRGDSNEQFF	TGCGCCAGCAGGGGGGACAGCAATGAGCAGTTCTTC
.	.	TRBV25-1	TRBJ1-2	CASRDGYTF	TGTGCCAGCAGAGATGGCTACACCTTC
.	TRBD1	TRBV30	TRBJ1-4	CAWETGRNEKLFF	TGTGCCTGGGAGACAGGGCGGAATGAAAAACTGTTTTTT
.	TRBD2	TRBV6-5	TRBJ2-1	CASSPAGRVHNEQFF	TGTGCCAGCAGCCCAGCCGGGAGGGTTCACAATGAGCAGTTCTTC
.	.	TRBV5-1	TRBJ1-4	CASSNGRAAPNEKLFF	TGCGCCAGCAGCAATGGTCGGGCAGCTCCTAATGAAAAACTGTTTTTT
.	.	TRBV6-5	TRBJ2-7	CASSLSGTGSSYEQYF	TGTGCCAGCAGTTTGTCCGGGACCGGAAGCTCCTACGAGCAGTACTTC
.	.	TRBV5-4	TRBJ2-7	CASSRVLSGNSYEQYF	TGTGCCAGCAGCAGGGTTTTGTCGGGGAACTCCTACGAGCAGTACTTC
once	.	TRBV27	TRBJ1-2	CASSTTKAARFGYGYTF	TGTGCCAGCAGCACCACTAAAGCCGCGAGGTTCGGGTATGGCTACACCTTC
.	TRBD1	TRBV6-5	TRBJ2-1	CASSRGQENNEQFF	TGTGCCAGCAGTAGGGGACAGGAAAACAATGAGCAGTTCTTC
.	TRBD2	TRBV6-5	TRBJ2-2	CASSYLAGEAGELFF	TGTGCCAGCAGTTATTTGGCGGGAGAAGCCGGGGAGCTGTTTTTT
.	.	TRBV6-5	TRBJ1-2	CASRRGAGDGYTF	TGTGCCAGCAGGAGGGGGGCAGGGGATGGCTACACCTTC
.	.	TRBV27	TRBJ2-1	CASTGGVFYNEQFF	TGTGCCAGCACCGGCGGGGTGTTTTACAATGAGCAGTTCTTC
.	.	TRBV29-1	TRBJ2-2	CSVPKWPGNTGELFF	TGCAGCGTCCCCAAGTGGCCAGGGAACACCGGGGAGCTGTTTTTT
few	.	TRBV3-1/TRBV3-2	TRBJ1-4	CASSQGWGTEDEKLFF	TGTGCCAGCAGCCAAGGTTGGGGGACGGAGGATGAAAAACTGTTTTTT
.	.	TRBV19	TRBJ2-2	CASSMGNRVGSGELFF	TGTGCCAGTAGTATGGGTAACAGGGTGGGCTCCGGGGAGCTGTTTTTT
.	.	TRBV11-3	TRBJ2-2	CASSFSKASSNTGELFF	TGTGCCAGCAGCTTCAGCAAGGCATCATCGAACACCGGGGAGCTGTTTTTT
once	.	TRBV4-1	TRBJ2-5	CASSQVFARRVPQETQYF	TGCGCCAGCAGCCAAGTGTTCGCAAGGAGGGTGCCCCAAGAGACCCAGTACTTC